This TCR beta chain originates from a study of shared clonotypes between healthy human individuals. This table comes from immunoSEQ multiplex PCR, and its TCRdb copy is limited to in-frame clones, with some not included. The sample holds 450,000 to 500,000 clones; around four fifths are singletons and the top ten take 12%. This CDR3 comprises 12 residues. Germline CDR1 is LNHDA and CDR2 is SQIVND (reference sequence). V lost 7 bases and J 1 base, leaving 7 bases between the germline ends. This clone was counted a few times. The chain has TRBV19 and TRBJ2-5; D not resolved. The sequenced sample was PBMCs. This receptor was taken from a middle-aged woman in good health. Some clones in this sample may be carry-over from other donors' samples. The CDR3 bases are TGTGCCAGTAAGGGCGGCCAAGAGACCCAGTACTTC. Protein sequence: CASKGGQETQYF.